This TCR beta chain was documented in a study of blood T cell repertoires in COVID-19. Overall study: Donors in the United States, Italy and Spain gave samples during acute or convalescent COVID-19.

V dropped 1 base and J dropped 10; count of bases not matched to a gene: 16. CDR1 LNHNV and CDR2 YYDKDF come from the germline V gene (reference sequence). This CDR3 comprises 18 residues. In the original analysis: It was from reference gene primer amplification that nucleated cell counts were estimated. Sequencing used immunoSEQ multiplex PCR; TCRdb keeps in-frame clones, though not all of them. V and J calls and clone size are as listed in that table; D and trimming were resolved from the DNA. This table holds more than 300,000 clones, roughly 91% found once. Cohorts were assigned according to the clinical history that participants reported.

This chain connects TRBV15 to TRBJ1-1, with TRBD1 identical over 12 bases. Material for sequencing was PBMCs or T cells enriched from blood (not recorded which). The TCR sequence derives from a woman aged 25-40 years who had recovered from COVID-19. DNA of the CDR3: TGTGCCACCAGCAGAGCGTCCGACTCCCGGGACAGGGGGCGGATAGCTTTCTTT. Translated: CATSRASDSRDRGRIAFF.